This T cell receptor (beta chain) was recorded in a study of cytomegalovirus exposure and HLA in healthy donors. Looking at the study overall: Early release data held 75 million to 100 million unique TCRs from HLA-typed donors.

This clone was seen only once. The PCR contained 60 Vbeta and 13 Jbeta primers. Profiling relied on immunoSEQ multiplex PCR, and the TCRdb table lists in-frame clones only, not all of them. The data show some 110,000 clones, around four fifths seen once. The specimen was PBMCs. This receptor was taken from a woman aged 40 to 49 in good health and CMV-seropositive.

CDR3 region: CASSYLPDREYEQYF. The CDR3 DNA sequence: TGTGCCAGCAGTTACTTACCGGACAGGGAATACGAGCAGTACTTC. The rearrangement links TRBV6-6 to TRBJ2-7; 8 bases fit TRBD1. This CDR3 is built from 15 residues. The J segment lost 4 bases and the V segment lost 1 base, leaving 6 bases of the junction unmatched. The V gene's germline CDR1 is MNHNY and CDR2 SVGAGI (reference sequence).